Listed here are 22 T cell receptor beta chains from one sample, sequenced in a study of T-cell reconstitution after alpha-beta-depleted transplantation in children. Preparing the TCRbeta library involved the use of unique molecular identifiers. TCRdb recomputed calls from the PCR reads with MiXCR, one row per CDR3 protein. The sample shows around 700,000 distinct CDR3 sequences, around 13% of them seen only once. The sequenced sample was PBMCs, obtained before TCRalphabeta/CD19-depleted stem cell transplant. The receptors here all came from a girl between 2 and 10 years old with congenital amegakaryocytic thrombocytopenia, due to receive a stem cell transplant.

V and J are TRBV6-1 and TRBJ2-4; TRBD1 aligns across 7 bases. CDR1 is MNHNS and CDR2 is SASEGT in the germline V gene. The CDR3 length is 16 residues. With V trimmed by 1 base and J by 3 bases, 6 bases remained unmatched. This chain's CDR3 is CASSEGQGPLKNIQYF. CDR3 coding DNA: TGTGCCAGCAGTGAAGGACAGGGACCCCTCAAAAACATTCAGTACTTC.

This clonotype was seen only a few times. The chain employs TRBV4-2 and TRBJ2-7; weak D call: TRBD1 (6 bases). The CDR3 is made up of 16 amino acids. Trimming pared 0 bases from V and 2 bases from J, leaving 14 bases between. CDR1 and CDR2 from the germline V gene are LGHNA and YNFKEQ. In DNA, the CDR3 is TGTGCCAGCAGCCAAGATGGGACACTAGGAGCCTACGAGCAGTACTTC. Translating it yields CASSQDGTLGAYEQYF.

There are many counts of this clonotype. This chain connects TRBV5-1 to TRBJ1-2, with D perhaps matching TRBD1 (5 bases). The V end lost 1 base, the J end lost 4 bases, and 17 bases lay between the germline ends. The germline V gene encodes CDR1 SGHRS and CDR2 YFSETQ. CDR3 length: 16 amino acids. The CDR3 loop is CASSLPRGGATYGYTF. For the CDR3, the DNA is TGCGCCAGCAGCTTGCCCCGGGGAGGGGCGACCTATGGCTACACCTTC.

This clonotype was counted many times. The V call is TRBV20-1, the J call TRBJ2-4; D remains unclear. The CDR3 has 15 residues. V was trimmed by 0 bases and J by 1 base, leaving 10 bases between them. CDR1 and CDR2 (germline): DFQATT, SNEGSKA (reference sequence). The CDR3 DNA sequence: TGCAGTGCTAGAGATCCTGGATCCGCCAAAAACATTCAGTACTTC. Its translation is CSARDPGSAKNIQYF.

The V call is TRBV29-1, the J call TRBJ2-7, with a tentative D call TRBD2 (6 bases). Trimming stripped 6 bases from V and 2 bases from J, with 11 bases between. Germline CDR1 reads SQVTM; CDR2 reads ANQGSEA. The CDR3 runs to 12 residues. The CDR3: CSVDSGTYEQYF. CDR3 coding DNA: TGCAGCGTCGATAGCGGCACCTACGAGCAGTACTTC.

The V and J genes are TRBV10-2 and TRBJ2-7, with D tentatively TRBD1 (5 bases). The CDR3 is made up of 12 amino acids. Trimming pared 6 bases from V and 9 bases from J, leaving 15 bases between. Germline V CDR1 and CDR2: WSHSY, SAAADI. The CDR3 sequence: CASSEQEWRQYF. As DNA, the CDR3 is TGCGCCAGCAGCGAACAGGAGTGGCGGCAGTACTTC.

The chain has TRBV10-3 and TRBJ2-7, with 8 nucleotides matching TRBD2. With 6 bases clipped from V and 3 bases from J, the junction kept 7 bases outside the gene matches. This CDR3 contains 14 residues. Germline V CDR1 and CDR2: ENHRY, SYGVKD. The CDR3 here is CAIRTERESYEQYF. The CDR3 DNA sequence: TGTGCCATCAGGACGGAGCGGGAGAGCTACGAGCAGTACTTC.

This clonotype has at least ten counts. This rearrangement joins TRBV5-1 to TRBJ2-2; no clear D gene. Trimming pared 2 bases from V and 4 bases from J, leaving 18 bases between. The length of the CDR3 is 17 residues. Germline loops: CDR1 SGHRS, CDR2 YFSETQ. In DNA, the CDR3 is TGCGCCAGCAGCTTCCCCCCCGACGGAGTAAGCACCGGGGAGCTGTTTTTT. It codes for CASSFPPDGVSTGELFF.

The sample holds a few counts of this clonotype. The V call is TRBV5-5, the J call TRBJ2-5; 8 bases line up with TRBD1. The germline V gene has CDR1 SGHKS and CDR2 YYEKEE (reference sequence). V was pared by 4 bases and J by 2 bases, with 7 bases of the junction left unmatched. CDR3 size: 15 residues. CDR3 sequence reads: CASSLRTGSQETQYF. The CDR3, as DNA: TGTGCCAGCAGCCTTCGGACAGGGAGTCAAGAGACCCAGTACTTC.

This rearrangement joins TRBV10-1 to TRBJ2-7, with TRBD1 matching 8 bases. Germline loops: CDR1 WNHNN, CDR2 SYGVQD (reference sequence). V was clipped by 2 bases and J by 12 bases; unmatched bases: 9. This CDR3 spans 13 amino acids. The CDR3 sequence is CASSEGDGTGRYF. The CDR3 DNA reads TGCGCCAGCAGTGAGGGTGACGGGACAGGCAGGTACTTC.

The gene calls are TRBV20-1 and TRBJ2-1, with 14 bases identical to TRBD2. V shed 0 bases and J 0 bases; nucleotides not matched to a gene: 4. Germline V gene sequence: CDR1 DFQATT, CDR2 SNEGSKA (reference sequence). This CDR3 contains 18 residues. DNA for the CDR3: TGCAGTGCTAGAGACCGACTAGCGGGAGGGAGCTCCTACAATGAGCAGTTCTTC. It encodes CSARDRLAGGSSYNEQFF.

This clonotype was counted many times. J is TRBJ2-1 and V is TRBV20-1, with D uncertain. CDR3 size: 14 residues. Trimming took 0 bases from V and 3 from J, leaving 9 bases between them. Germline CDR1 is DFQATT and CDR2 is SNEGSKA (reference sequence). The CDR3, as DNA: TGCAGTGCTAGAGACGGACGCCACTACAATGAGCAGTTCTTC. Its protein product is CSARDGRHYNEQFF.

This clonotype has at least ten counts. The CDR3 here is CSAPIQSNSYNEQFF. CDR3 sequence (DNA): TGCAGTGCTCCGATACAGAGCAACTCCTACAATGAGCAGTTCTTC. This chain joins TRBV20-1 and TRBJ2-1; D gene uncertain. The ends were cut back, 5 bases at V and 0 bases at J, with 14 bases in the middle. CDR1 is DFQATT, CDR2 SNEGSKA, per germline (reference sequence). CDR3 length equals 15 residues.

Ten or more counts support this clonotype. V gene TRBV29-1 combines with J gene TRBJ2-1; D remains ambiguous. This CDR3 region has 12 residues. CDR1 and CDR2 (germline): SQVTM, ANQGSEA. Trimming took off 3 bases at V and 7 bases at J, with 10 bases between the two ends. CDR3 residues: CSVDTATNEQFF. The CDR3 DNA is TGCAGCGTTGATACGGCCACGAATGAGCAGTTCTTC.

This clonotype was found many times. V and J are TRBV5-1 and TRBJ1-5, with a weak D call TRBD1 (5 bases). Germline-derived CDR1 and CDR2 are SGHRS and YFSETQ. V lost 2 bases to trimming and J lost 0 bases, with 9 bases between them. This CDR3 region has 15 residues. The CDR3 loop is CASSFEGVSNQPQHF. The CDR3 DNA is TGCGCCAGCAGCTTCGAAGGGGTTAGCAATCAGCCCCAGCATTTT.

This clonotype was seen ten or more times. The chain uses TRBV5-1 and TRBJ1-5; D remains ambiguous. The CDR3 runs to 14 residues. With 0 bases removed from V and 2 bases from J, the gap between germline ends came to 6 bases. Germline CDR1 reads SGHRS; CDR2 reads YFSETQ. The CDR3 coding sequence is TGCGCCAGCAGCTTGGGGTATGGCAATCAGCCCCAGCATTTT. The encoded protein is CASSLGYGNQPQHF.

This clonotype was observed at least ten times. The V call is TRBV20-1, the J call TRBJ2-2; D gene ambiguous. This CDR3 spans 14 amino acids. Germline V gene lookup returns CDR1 DFQATT and CDR2 SNEGSKA (reference sequence). Trimming took 3 bases from V and 4 from J, leaving 12 bases between them. The CDR3 bases are TGCAGTGCTAGCAGGACGGGCGGCACCGGGGAGCTGTTTTTT. Its protein is CSASRTGGTGELFF.

This clonotype was picked up many times. This chain's CDR3 is CASSFFGQGAIEGYTF. The CDR3 DNA reads TGTGCCAGCAGTTTCTTCGGACAGGGGGCAATAGAGGGCTACACCTTC. The V call is TRBV28, the J call TRBJ1-2; 11 nucleotides match TRBD1. Germline assignment: CDR1 MDHEN and CDR2 SYDVKM. The CDR3 is made up of 16 amino acids. J gave up 8 bases and V 3 bases, and 11 bases lay outside the gene matches.

Turning to this clonotype: A much larger clone differs by one base, so this may be a read error. The chain employs TRBV12-3 or TRBV12-4 and TRBJ2-1; TRBD2 matches 10 bases. V lost 2 bases to trimming and J lost 10 bases; unmatched junction nucleotides: 8. The CDR3 spans 15 residues. DNA of the CDR3: TGTGCCAGCAGTTTATCTAGCGGGAGAGGCAAAGAGCAGTTCTTC. It yields the protein CASSLSSGRGKEQFF.

The sample holds a few counts of this clonotype. This chain connects TRBV11-1 to TRBJ2-1, with TRBD2 as a possible D gene (6 bases). The CDR3 runs 14 residues. V gave up 3 bases and J gave up 8 bases, with 14 bases separating them. Germline CDR1 and CDR2: SGHAT and FQDESV (reference sequence). The CDR3 here is CASSFLGGVDEQFF. The CDR3 DNA sequence: TGTGCCAGCAGCTTTTTGGGCGGGGTCGATGAGCAGTTCTTC.

Only a few counts were recorded for this clonotype. This chain connects TRBV5-1 to TRBJ2-5, with no clear D. The germline V and J ends were trimmed by 0 bases and 2 bases, with 11 bases remaining between them. The CDR3 extends over 15 amino acids. Germline values: CDR1 SGHRS, CDR2 YFSETQ. The CDR3 spells CASSLAGLVQETQYF. The CDR3, as DNA: TGCGCCAGCAGCTTGGCCGGCCTAGTTCAAGAGACCCAGTACTTC.

The chain uses TRBV12-3 or TRBV12-4 and TRBJ2-6; D might be TRBD1 (5 bases). Trimming removed 0 bases from V and 1 base from J, with 10 bases in between. CDR3 length: 17 residues. CDR3 loop: CASSLAPPGSGANVLTF. For the CDR3, the DNA is TGTGCCAGCAGTTTAGCCCCACCAGGGTCTGGGGCCAACGTCCTGACTTTC.